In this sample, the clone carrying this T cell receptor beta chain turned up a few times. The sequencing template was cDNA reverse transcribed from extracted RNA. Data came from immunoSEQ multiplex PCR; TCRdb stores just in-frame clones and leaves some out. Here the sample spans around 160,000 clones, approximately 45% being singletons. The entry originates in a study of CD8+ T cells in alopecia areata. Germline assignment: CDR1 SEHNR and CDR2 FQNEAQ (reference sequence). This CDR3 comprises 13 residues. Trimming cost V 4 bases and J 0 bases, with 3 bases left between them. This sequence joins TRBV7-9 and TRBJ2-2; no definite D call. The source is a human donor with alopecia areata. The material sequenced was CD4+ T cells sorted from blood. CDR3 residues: CASSSPNTGELFF. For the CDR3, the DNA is TGTGCCAGCAGCTCACCGAACACCGGGGAGCTGTTTTTT. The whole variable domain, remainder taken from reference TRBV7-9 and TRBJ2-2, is DTGVSQNPRHKITKRGQNVTFRCDPISEHNRLYWYRQTLGQGPEFLTYFQNEAQLEKSRLLSDRFSAERPKGSFSTLEIQRTEQGDSAMYLCASSSPNTGELFFGEGSRLTVL.